The rows below give T cell receptor beta chains drawn from one sample of a study of regulatory T cells in long-lasting Graves disease. Each CDR3 protein gets one entry after TCRdb re-called the multiplex PCR reads with MiXCR. This sample yields approximately 400,000 distinct CDR3 sequences, of which roughly a quarter are seen a single time; about a quarter belongs to the top ten. The source material was peripheral blood mononuclear cells (PBMCs), sampled when the disease was refractory, from a patient treated with antithyroid drugs. Every receptor here comes from a female donor with Graves disease. Each CDR3 is given with its conserved first and last residue. D genes are given only for firm matches. A clone size is listed for some rows: how often the clone was seen (once, few, many), or a class if it is expanded.

D gene	clone size	V gene	J gene	CDR3 DNA	CDR3 protein
TRBD1	many	TRBV2	TRBJ1-1	TGTGCCAGCAGAGATACAGGGGGGGGATCTGAAGCTTTCTTT	CASRDTGGGSEAFF
TRBD1	few	TRBV27	TRBJ1-1	TGTGCCAGCAGCCTGACAGGGGGCTTTTCTGAAGCTTTCTTT	CASSLTGGFSEAFF
-	few	TRBV5-5	TRBJ1-4	TGTGCCAGCAGCTCAGAACGCGGGCGAACTAATGAAAAACTGTTTTTT	CASSSERGRTNEKLFF
-	many	TRBV18	TRBJ1-2	TGTGCCAGCTCACCATTGGGGCCTCCTGGCTACACCTTC	CASSPLGPPGYTF
-	-	TRBV6-1	TRBJ1-2	TGTGCCAGCAGGGCACAGGGCCTGGGCTACACCTTC	CASRAQGLGYTF
-	-	TRBV12-3/TRBV12-4	TRBJ2-5	TGTGCCAGCAGTTTTGGAACTAGGGAGACCCAGTACTTC	CASSFGTRETQYF
TRBD2	-	TRBV12-3/TRBV12-4	TRBJ2-2	TGTGCCAGCACCGGGACGGGGGGACCTAACACCGGGGAGCTGTCTTTT	CASTGTGGPNTGELSF
-	many	TRBV5-1	TRBJ1-2	TGCGCCAGCAGCACGGACGATTCCGTGACCTATGGCTACACCTTC	CASSTDDSVTYGYTF
-	once	TRBV28	TRBJ1-1	TGTGCCAGCGATCCTGGTATCGGAGGAACTGAAGCTTTCTTT	CASDPGIGGTEAFF
TRBD1	many	TRBV2	TRBJ1-2	TGTGCCAGCAGTGAGGTGCCAGGGGGCTATGGCTACACCTTC	CASSEVPGGYGYTF
-	-	TRBV20-1	TRBJ1-6	TGCAGTGCTAGAGAAGGGGGGAGCTCCTATAATTCACCCCTCCACTTT	CSAREGGSSYNSPLHF
-	many	TRBV6-9	TRBJ2-5	TGTGCCAGCAGTTACAATGGAGGGGAGACCCAGTACTTC	CASSYNGGETQYF
TRBD2	-	TRBV5-6	TRBJ2-6	TGTGCCAGCAGCTTGGTTTTAGCGGGAGCTGGGGCCAACGTCCTGACTTTC	CASSLVLAGAGANVLTF
TRBD1	-	TRBV18	TRBJ1-1	TGTGCCAGCTCACCTACCATGACAGGGAGAAACACTGAAGCTTTCTTT	CASSPTMTGRNTEAFF
-	few	TRBV30	TRBJ1-2	TGTGCCTGGAGTTTGGACAGTATTTATGGCTACACCTTC	CAWSLDSIYGYTF
TRBD2	-	TRBV6-2/TRBV6-3	TRBJ2-1	TGTGCCAGCAGTTACTCGGGACTAGCGGAAAATGAGCAGTTCTTC	CASSYSGLAENEQFF
-	many	TRBV10-3	TRBJ1-1	TGTGCCATCAGTGAGTGGGGTCTGAACACTGAAGCTTTCTTT	CAISEWGLNTEAFF
-	-	TRBV4-2	TRBJ2-7	TGTGCCAGCAGGCAACAGGTGGAATCCTACGAGCAGTACTTC	CASRQQVESYEQYF
-	few	TRBV6-2/TRBV6-3	TRBJ1-1	TGTGCCAGCACGGGCAGGGCGGCGAGCACTGAAGCTTTCTTT	CASTGRAASTEAFF
-	-	TRBV10-3	TRBJ2-7	TGTGCCATCAATGGAGGGCCCCCCTACGAGCAGTACTTC	CAINGGPPYEQYF
-	many	TRBV10-1	TRBJ2-7	TGCGCCAGTTTAGCAGTCCCTGCCTACGAGCAGTACTTC	CASLAVPAYEQYF
-	-	TRBV5-1	TRBJ1-2	TGCGCCAGCAGCCACGGGACTGTGAATGGGAACACCTTC	CASSHGTVNGNTF
-	many	TRBV7-3	TRBJ2-7	TGTGCCAGCAGCTTAACGGGAGCAAACGAGCAGTACTTC	CASSLTGANEQYF
TRBD2	many	TRBV7-2	TRBJ2-5	TGTGCCAGCAGGCGGGGGGGCGGAGAGACCCAGTACTTC	CASRRGGGETQYF
-	many	TRBV28	TRBJ2-7	TGTGCCAGCATCAAAGGGGCGGCGGTTCCAGAGCAGTACTTC	CASIKGAAVPEQYF
TRBD1	many	TRBV12-3/TRBV12-4	TRBJ1-2	TGTGCCAGCAGTTACCGACAGGGCGGCTACACCTTC	CASSYRQGGYTF
TRBD2	few	TRBV20-1	TRBJ2-7	TGCAGTGCTAGCCTAAGCGCGGGAGTATACGAGCAGTACTTC	CSASLSAGVYEQYF
-	many	TRBV28	TRBJ1-2	TGTGCCAGCACCATGAAGAACTATGGCTACACCTTC	CASTMKNYGYTF
-	many	TRBV6-5	TRBJ2-5	TGTGCCAGCAGTTCAAGCAGTCAAGAGACCCAGTACTTC	CASSSSSQETQYF
TRBD1	few	TRBV2	TRBJ1-2	TGTGCCAGCAGCTCCGGGACAGGGTCTGGCTACACCTTC	CASSSGTGSGYTF
-	few	TRBV20-1	TRBJ2-5	TGCAGTGCTGGAGTGGGGCCGGGACACCAAGAGACCCAGTACTTC	CSAGVGPGHQETQYF
TRBD1	-	TRBV7-2	TRBJ2-6	TGTGCCAGCAGCTACCCGACAGGGTCTGCCGGGGCCAACGTCCTGACTTTC	CASSYPTGSAGANVLTF